This entry lists 4 T cell receptor beta chains sequenced from one sample in a study of blood T cell repertoires in COVID-19. Assay used: immunoSEQ multiplex PCR; TCRdb lists only in-frame clones, some missing. Altogether some 250,000 clones are present, around 80% being singletons, with the ten largest covering approximately 30%. Sequencing input: peripheral blood. The receptors were sampled from a man aged 35 to 55 with acute or convalescent COVID-19.

The DNA for the CDR3 is TGTGCCAGCAGTCAAAGGACTAGCGGGCCCTCCTACGAGCAGTACTTC. Residues: CASSQRTSGPSYEQYF. The chain couples TRBV7-6 to TRBJ2-7; 11 nucleotides match TRBD2. This CDR3 region has 16 residues. CDR1 is SGHVS and CDR2 is FNYEAQ in the germline V gene. The ends lost 6 bases at V and 0 bases at J; junction bases unmatched: 7.

In its sample, this clone was seen once. This rearrangement joins TRBV12-3 or TRBV12-4 to TRBJ1-4; possibly TRBD1 for D (5 bases). This CDR3 contains 12 residues. V lost 6 bases and J 10 bases, leaving 12 bases between the germline ends. The CDR3 bases are TGTGCCAGCAGCTCCACCACAGGAAAACTGTTTTTT. Protein: CASSSTTGKLFF.

The J gene is TRBJ1-3, the V gene TRBV9, with unresolved D. Germline assignment: CDR1 SGDLS and CDR2 YYNGEE. The CDR3 loop spans 12 amino acids. The V gene lost 3 bases and the J gene lost 7 bases, with 8 bases spanning the gap. The CDR3 DNA reads TGTGCCAGCAGCGCAGAATACAACACCATATATTTT. Protein sequence: CASSAEYNTIYF.

The chain recombines TRBV10-2 with TRBJ2-1; 9 nucleotides agree with TRBD2. Germline-derived CDR1 and CDR2 are WSHSY and SAAADI. This CDR3 comprises 14 residues. Trimming removed 6 bases from V and 3 bases from J; junction bases left unmatched: 3. CDR3 nucleotides: TGCGCCAGCAGGCTAGCGGGGAACTACAATGAGCAGTTCTTC. This sequence encodes CASRLAGNYNEQFF.